The sequence of this T cell receptor beta chain was determined in a study of T-cell memory formation after mild COVID-19. Each CDR3 protein gets one entry after TCRdb re-called the 5' RACE reads with MiXCR. The sample shows about 210,000 distinct CDR3 sequences, roughly 30% of them seen only once. The V and J ends lost 2 bases and 7 bases respectively, with 15 bases between them. The germline gives CDR1 SEHNR, CDR2 FQNEAQ (reference sequence). The CDR3 contains 15 residues. This TCR was recovered from an adult woman who had mild COVID-19 (a few samples of this study predate the infection). Cell type and time point are not known. V gene TRBV7-9 combines with J gene TRBJ2-1, with D possibly TRBD2 on 7 matching bases. Sequenced: PBMCs or a T cell subset sorted from them (not recorded which). This CDR3 reads CASSLFAGAWNEQFF. Written as DNA, the CDR3 is TGTGCCAGCAGCTTATTTGCGGGGGCTTGGAATGAGCAGTTCTTC.